A single sample gave rise to the 32 T cell receptor beta chains below, sequenced in a study of cytomegalovirus exposure and HLA in healthy donors. Researchers ran the PCR with 60 Vbeta and 13 Jbeta primers. Profiling relied on immunoSEQ multiplex PCR, and the TCRdb table lists in-frame clones only, not all of them. The data hold 120,000 to 150,000 clones, with roughly 80% observed a single time. Sample: PBMCs. The receptors originated from a woman aged 40 to 50 in good health and CMV-seropositive.

The J gene is TRBJ1-3, the V gene TRBV19; TRBD1 might be the D (6 bases). The CDR3 contains 14 residues. Per the germline V gene, CDR1 is LNHDA and CDR2 is SQIVND (reference sequence). V was clipped by 10 bases and J by 0 bases, with 13 bases between them. The CDR3 DNA follows: TGTGCCACCGCCGGACAGCACTCTGGAAACACCATATATTTT. Residues: CATAGQHSGNTIYF. Looking up the rest from reference TRBV19 and TRBJ1-3 gives the full variable domain: DGGITQSPKYLFRKEGQNVTLSCEQNLNHDAMYWYRQDPGQGLRLIYYSQIVNDFQKGDIAEGYSVSREKKESFPLTVTSAQKNPTAFYLCATAGQHSGNTIYFGEGSWLTVV.

This clone has a single count. The CDR3 nucleotides read TGTGCCACCAGCAGAGATACGGGTGGCGGGGAGACCCAGTACTTC. Translation: CATSRDTGGGETQYF. The genes are TRBV15 and TRBJ2-5; a possible D gene is TRBD2 (5 bases). Per germline, CDR1 LNHNV and CDR2 YYDKDF (reference sequence). CDR3 length: 15 residues. V shed 0 bases and J shed 5 bases, with 13 bases lying between them.

The chain carries TRBV15 and TRBJ2-3; 7 positions match TRBD2. V was clipped by 0 bases and J by 11 bases; unmatched bases: 8. The CDR3 has 14 residues. Germline loops: CDR1 LNHNV, CDR2 YYDKDF (reference sequence). CDR3 protein: CATSRDMRREKQYF. The CDR3 DNA sequence: TGTGCCACCAGCAGAGATATGAGGCGGGAGAAGCAGTATTTT.

This clone was counted a single time. The chain uses TRBV5-8 and TRBJ2-7; D may be TRBD2 (6 bases). The CDR3 spans 17 residues. In germline, CDR1 is SGHTS, CDR2 YDEGEE. V lost 0 bases to trimming and J lost 6 bases, with 22 bases between them. In nucleotides, the CDR3 is TGTGCCAGCAGCTTGGAACCTTCGGCGGGATACCCCCTCGAGCAGTACTTC. Its translation: CASSLEPSAGYPLEQYF.

The gene calls are TRBV11-2 and TRBJ1-4; D is uncertain. V gave up 1 base and J gave up 8 bases, with 11 bases separating them. Per germline, CDR1 SGHAT and CDR2 FQNNGV. This CDR3 is built from 14 residues. CDR3 sequence reads: CASSLVARQEKLFF. CDR3 coding DNA: TGTGCCAGCAGCTTAGTGGCCCGTCAGGAAAAACTGTTTTTT.

Comment on this clone: One end of the junction fails to match germline, which may point to a read error. This chain links TRBV28 with TRBJ2-5; the match to TRBD1 covers 9 bases. The CDR3 is 14 amino acids. The germline V gene has CDR1 MDHEN and CDR2 SYDVKM. The CDR3 reads CASRPGTGWESQYF. CDR3 DNA sequence: TGTGCCAGCAGGCCGGGGACAGGGTGGGAGAGCCAGTACTTC.

This chain connects TRBV1 to TRBJ1-5. TRBV1 is marked as a pseudogene. This CDR3 has 12 amino acids. The CDR3 is CTSSQDGGVGHF. For the CDR3, the DNA is TGCACCAGCAGCCAAGACGGGGGAGTCGGACATTTT.

The chain employs TRBV5-4 and TRBJ2-5; 11 bases match TRBD1. Germline CDR1 reads SGHNT; CDR2 reads YYREEE (reference sequence). V shed 7 bases, J shed 5 bases, and the junction held 4 bases outside the gene matches. The CDR3 covers 13 residues. DNA for the CDR3: TGTGCCAGCGGACAGGGGGCACCGGAGACCCAGTACTTC. This encodes CASGQGAPETQYF. Looking up the rest from reference TRBV5-4 and TRBJ2-5 gives the full variable domain: ETGVTQSPTHLIKTRGQQVTLRCSSQSGHNTVSWYQQALGQGPQFIFQYYREEENGRGNFPPRFSGLQFPNYSSELNVNALELDDSALYLCASGQGAPETQYFGPGTRLLVL.

The genes are TRBV4-3 and TRBJ2-7; 13 nucleotides agree with TRBD2. The germline CDR1 and CDR2 sequences are LGHNA and YSLEER. V shed 4 bases, J shed 7 bases, and the junction held 10 bases outside the gene matches. CDR3 size: 16 residues. This CDR3 is CASSPRSGLAGFEQYF. The CDR3 nucleotides read TGCGCCAGCAGCCCCAGATCGGGACTAGCGGGGTTTGAGCAGTACTTC.

V usage is TRBV5-6 and J usage is TRBJ2-2; possible D gene TRBD2, 5 bases. Germline V lookup: CDR1 SGHDT, CDR2 YYEEEE. Trimming left V 4 bases short and J 5 bases short, with 9 bases between. CDR3 size: 13 residues. This chain's CDR3 is CASSPTGTGELFF. CDR3 nucleotide sequence: TGTGCCAGCAGCCCCACGGGAACCGGGGAGCTGTTTTTT. Complete variable domain (other parts from reference TRBV5-6 and TRBJ2-2): DAGVTQSPTHLIKTRGQQVTLRCSPKSGHDTVSWYQQALGQGPQFIFQYYEEEERQRGNFPDRFSGHQFPNYSSELNVNALLLGDSALYLCASSPTGTGELFFGEGSRLTVL.

This chain joins TRBV11-2 and TRBJ1-4, with 7 bases matching TRBD1. Germline V lookup: CDR1 SGHAT, CDR2 FQNNGV. The ends lost 0 bases at V and 5 bases at J; junction bases unmatched: 3. The CDR3 covers 15 residues. The CDR3 spells CASSLDRGRNEKLFF. For the CDR3, the DNA is TGTGCCAGCAGCTTAGATAGGGGGCGGAATGAAAAACTGTTTTTT.

DNA for the CDR3: TGTGCCAGCAGTGAAGCTTACAGGAACTATGGCTACACCTTC. It translates to CASSEAYRNYGYTF. The chain employs TRBV6-1 and TRBJ1-2; perhaps TRBD1 as D (5 bases). Germline V CDR1 and CDR2: MNHNS, SASEGT. V was cut by 0 bases and J by 2 bases, with 7 bases left in between. The CDR3 is 14 residues long.

V and J are TRBV18 and TRBJ1-2; a possible D gene is TRBD1 (6 bases). The length of the CDR3 is 15 residues. Germline V gene lookup returns CDR1 KGHSH and CDR2 LQKENI. The V gene lost 3 bases and the J gene lost 6 bases, with 17 bases spanning the gap. The CDR3 is CASSPRGQGSDGYTF. In DNA, the CDR3 is TGTGCCAGCTCACCCCGCGGTCAGGGGTCGGATGGCTACACCTTC.

This sequence joins TRBV5-1 and TRBJ2-2, with a tentative D call TRBD2 (5 bases). Trimming took 4 bases from V and 0 from J, leaving 13 bases between them. Germline assignment: CDR1 SGHRS and CDR2 YFSETQ. CDR3 length: 16 amino acids. The CDR3 nucleotides are TGCGCCAGCAGCAGCGGAGGAGGCGCGAACACCGGGGAGCTGTTTTTT. Translating gives CASSSGGGANTGELFF.

This chain uses TRBV27 with TRBJ2-4, with D possibly matching TRBD1 (5 bases). This CDR3 comprises 14 residues. The germline V and J ends were trimmed by 3 bases and 1 base, with 7 bases remaining between them. CDR1 and CDR2 (germline): MNHEY, SMNVEV (reference sequence). This chain's CDR3 is CASSFAGAKNIQYF. The DNA for the CDR3 is TGTGCCAGCAGTTTCGCAGGGGCCAAAAACATTCAGTACTTC.

The V call is TRBV27, the J call TRBJ2-7; a weak D match, TRBD2 (6 bases). V gave up 5 bases and J gave up 4 bases, with 27 bases separating them. The length of the CDR3 is 18 residues. Germline CDR1 MNHEY, CDR2 SMNVEV (reference sequence). This chain's CDR3 is CASSPSTPGQGLAYEQYF. The CDR3 bases are TGTGCCAGCAGTCCATCAACTCCGGGGCAGGGCCTAGCGTACGAGCAGTACTTC.

The rearrangement uses TRBV21-1 and TRBJ1-3; the table calls TRBD1, which could not be checked here. TRBV21-1 counts as a pseudogene. The CDR3 runs to 15 residues. CDR3 in amino acids: CASSIATGPGNTIYF. The DNA of the CDR3 is TGTGCCAGCAGCATAGCGACAGGGCCTGGAAACACCATATATTTT.

The chain links TRBV19 to TRBJ2-7, with D perhaps TRBD2 (5 bases). Trimming stripped 4 bases from V and 2 bases from J, with 9 bases between. The CDR3 consists of 13 residues. Germline assignment: CDR1 LNHDA and CDR2 SQIVND (reference sequence). The CDR3 DNA is TGTGCCAGTAGTAGAGGACTGACCTACGAGCAGTACTTC. This sequence encodes CASSRGLTYEQYF.

Only one count was recorded for this clone. The V call is TRBV28, the J call TRBJ2-7; 9 positions match TRBD2. V was clipped by 6 bases and J by 6 bases; unmatched bases: 3. This CDR3 is 12 amino acids long. Germline lookup yields CDR1 MDHEN and CDR2 SYDVKM. CDR3 region: CASRGAGGEQYF. Here the CDR3 DNA reads TGTGCCAGCAGGGGAGCGGGAGGCGAGCAGTACTTC.

The chain uses TRBV30 and TRBJ2-7; 12 positions agree with TRBD2. Germline trimming cut 5 bases from V and 6 bases from J; bases unmatched to any gene: 8. Germline V lookup: CDR1 GTSNPN, CDR2 SVGIG (reference sequence). The CDR3 runs 14 residues. CDR3 protein: CAWAGLAGTGEQYF. CDR3 nucleotide sequence: TGTGCCTGGGCAGGACTAGCGGGAACCGGCGAGCAGTACTTC.

V usage is TRBV19 and J usage is TRBJ2-7; D is uncertain. V lost 3 bases to trimming and J lost 3 bases, with 6 bases between them. Germline V gene sequence: CDR1 LNHDA, CDR2 SQIVND (reference sequence). The CDR3 has 12 residues. The CDR3 reads CASSILGYEQYF. CDR3 DNA sequence: TGTGCCAGTAGTATTCTCGGCTACGAGCAGTACTTC.

The count of this clone is one. V and J are TRBV7-6 and TRBJ2-3; possibly TRBD2 for D (5 bases). The CDR3 extends over 14 amino acids. The germline V and J ends were trimmed by 5 bases and 1 base, with 10 bases remaining between them. The germline gives CDR1 SGHVS, CDR2 FNYEAQ. In DNA form, the CDR3 reads TGTGCCAGCAGCCAAAGCGGTGGCACAGATACGCAGTATTTT. Amino acid sequence: CASSQSGGTDTQYF. Using reference TRBV7-6 and TRBJ2-3 for the parts outside the CDR3, the full variable domain is GAGVSQSPRYKVTKRGQDVALRCDPISGHVSLYWYRQALGQGPEFLTYFNYEAQQDKSGLPNDRFSAERPEGSISTLTIQRTEQRDSAMYRCASSQSGGTDTQYFGPGTRLTVL.

The chain has TRBV18 and TRBJ2-5; the match to TRBD2 covers 15 bases. The germline gives CDR1 KGHSH, CDR2 LQKENI. The CDR3 length is 16 residues. J was trimmed by 4 bases and V by 1 base; bases with no gene match: 1. This chain's CDR3 is CASSPQGLAGGETQYF. Here the CDR3 DNA reads TGTGCCAGCTCACCACAGGGACTAGCGGGGGGAGAGACCCAGTACTTC.

This clone was found once. This specimen includes other DNA sequences encoding the same CDR3. The V call is TRBV28, the J call TRBJ1-3, with TRBD1 as a possible D gene (6 bases). The germline V gene has CDR1 MDHEN and CDR2 SYDVKM. This CDR3 comprises 14 residues. Trimming pared 2 bases from V and 4 bases from J, leaving 9 bases between. The CDR3 sequence is CASSLNRDGNTIYF. The CDR3 DNA is TGTGCCAGCAGTTTAAACAGGGACGGAAACACCATATATTTT.

This clone came up once. The V call is TRBV7-2, the J call TRBJ1-5, with D possibly being TRBD1 (5 bases). Trimming cost V 1 base and J 2 bases, with 6 bases left between them. CDR1 is SGHTA and CDR2 is FQGNSA in the germline V gene. The CDR3 length is 14 residues. The CDR3 spells CASSLEGGNQPQHF. CDR3 DNA sequence: TGTGCCAGCAGCTTAGAAGGGGGCAATCAGCCCCAGCATTTT.

Note on this clone: Distinct nucleotide sequences in the sample also encode this CDR3. This chain joins TRBV18 and TRBJ2-3; TRBD2 matches at 11 bases. Germline lookup yields CDR1 KGHSH and CDR2 LQKENI. This CDR3 has 16 amino acids. After removal of 1 base from V and 0 bases from J, the junction contained 0 bases not matched to a gene. The CDR3 reads CASSPRLAGSTDTQYF. The DNA of the CDR3 is TGTGCCAGCTCACCACGACTAGCGGGAAGCACAGATACGCAGTATTTT.

The chain carries TRBV28 and TRBJ1-1; D possibly corresponds to TRBD1 (5 bases). V dropped 3 bases and J dropped 4 bases, with 12 bases sitting between them. The germline gives CDR1 MDHEN, CDR2 SYDVKM. This CDR3 is built from 14 residues. This chain's CDR3 is CASSFRPRGTEAFF. The CDR3 DNA reads as TGTGCCAGCAGTTTTCGCCCTAGGGGCACTGAAGCTTTCTTT.

V gene TRBV7-9 combines with J gene TRBJ2-5; 9 nucleotides match TRBD2. The CDR3 loop spans 16 amino acids. J gave up 4 bases and V 1 base, and 7 bases lay outside the gene matches. The V gene's germline CDR1 is SEHNR and CDR2 FQNEAQ (reference sequence). The CDR3, as DNA: TGTGCCAGCAGCTTAGGCGGCCTAGCGGGGAGAGAGACCCAGTACTTC. Its translation is CASSLGGLAGRETQYF. Based on the CDR3 plus reference TRBV7-9 and TRBJ2-5, the full variable domain is DTGVSQNPRHKITKRGQNVTFRCDPISEHNRLYWYRQTLGQGPEFLTYFQNEAQLEKSRLLSDRFSAERPKGSFSTLEIQRTEQGDSAMYLCASSLGGLAGRETQYFGPGTRLLVL.

This clone came up once. The chain couples TRBV2 to TRBJ2-3; 14 bases are a match to TRBD2. The V gene's germline CDR1 is SNHLY and CDR2 FYNNEI. The V and J ends lost 5 bases and 3 bases, in that order; junction bases with no gene match: 4. This CDR3 is 16 amino acids long. DNA of the CDR3: TGTGCCAGCAGTAAGAGGACTAGCGGGGGGACAGATACGCAGTATTTT. It specifies CASSKRTSGGTDTQYF.

This chain connects TRBV28 to TRBJ2-4; D may be TRBD1 (5 bases). Trimming left V 7 bases short and J 1 base short, with 11 bases between. The CDR3 sequence is 14 residues long. Germline V gene sequence: CDR1 MDHEN, CDR2 SYDVKM. CDR3 sequence: CASTRWGAKNIQYF. DNA for the CDR3: TGTGCCAGCACTCGCTGGGGCGCCAAAAACATTCAGTACTTC.

The chain carries TRBV28 and TRBJ2-4; TRBD1 agrees at 7 bases. Germline CDR1 and CDR2: MDHEN and SYDVKM. V was pared by 8 bases and J by 0 bases, with 4 bases of the junction left unmatched. The CDR3 sequence is 14 residues long. CDR3 nucleotide sequence: TGTGCCAGCTTGACAGGGAGAGCCAAAAACATTCAGTACTTC. It yields the protein CASLTGRAKNIQYF.

This clone was counted a single time. This chain connects TRBV28 to TRBJ1-5, with 7 positions matching TRBD1. Germline lookup yields CDR1 MDHEN and CDR2 SYDVKM. The CDR3 has 14 residues. V lost 2 bases and J lost 5; bases outside the gene matches: 3. The CDR3 sequence: CASSLQGGYQPQHF. As DNA, the CDR3 is TGTGCCAGCAGTTTACAGGGGGGATATCAGCCCCAGCATTTT.